The 18 T cell receptor beta chains below come from one sample, sequenced in a study of blood T cells in healthy people across ages (dated by TCRdb to about 2015). Libraries came from 5' RACE. Data came from an Illumina HiSeq 2500. The second PCR ran for about 6 to 11 cycles and used a J-beta primer mix along with a sample-barcoded 5' primer. TCRdb passed the public sequencing reads through fastp at Q25 and MiXCR, retaining productive beta sequences. A single entry per CDR3 protein holds the most common genes and DNA from its merged rows. In all, the sample holds roughly 930,000 distinct CDR3 sequences, and about 44% of those were seen once. Jointly, the top ten make up roughly 12% of the sample. Sequencing input: blood. Receptors originate from a man aged 25-45 years in good health.

The genes are TRBV10-3 and TRBJ2-5; 10 bases fit TRBD1. J lost 10 bases, V lost 4 bases, and 3 bases had no gene match. The CDR3 runs to 12 residues. Germline loops: CDR1 ENHRY, CDR2 SYGVKD. The CDR3 sequence: CAISGGTGDQYF. CDR3 DNA sequence: TGTGCCATCAGTGGTGGGACAGGGGACCAGTACTTC.

V and J are TRBV5-1 and TRBJ2-3; D gene ambiguous. Germline V gene data show CDR1 as SGHRS and CDR2 as YFSETQ. V was pared by 4 bases and J by 2 bases, with 8 bases between. The CDR3 sequence is 13 residues long. The DNA for the CDR3 is TGCGCCAGCAGCCGGACCTACACAGATACGCAGTATTTT. It specifies CASSRTYTDTQYF.

The J gene is TRBJ2-3, the V gene TRBV24-1, with D possibly being TRBD1 or TRBD2 (5 bases each). Germline CDR1 is KGHDR and CDR2 is SFDVKD. The CDR3 extends over 14 amino acids. The V gene lost 5 bases and the J gene lost 0 bases, with 8 bases spanning the gap. This CDR3 is CATSVGTSTDTQYF. CDR3 sequence (DNA): TGTGCCACCAGTGTCGGGACCAGCACAGATACGCAGTATTTT.

The CDR3: CSATTGYSYEQYF. The CDR3 region has the DNA TGCAGTGCTACCACAGGTTACTCCTACGAGCAGTACTTC. The chain uses TRBV20-1 and TRBJ2-7; a possible D gene is TRBD1 (5 bases). This CDR3 contains 13 residues. Germline-derived CDR1 and CDR2 are DFQATT and SNEGSKA (reference sequence). Trimming pared 4 bases from V and 0 bases from J, leaving 10 bases between.

CDR3 amino acids: CASSPGQGLGEQYF. The CDR3 DNA follows: TGTGCCAGCAGCCCCGGGCAGGGATTGGGCGAGCAGTACTTC. The chain combines TRBV9 with TRBJ2-7; D might be TRBD1 (5 bases). Germline lookup yields CDR1 SGDLS and CDR2 YYNGEE. The CDR3 runs 14 residues. Trimming removed 4 bases at V and 6 bases at J, with 17 bases between.

This clonotype was seen many times. This chain connects TRBV12-3 or TRBV12-4 to TRBJ2-5, with D maybe TRBD2 (5 bases). This CDR3 is built from 15 residues. Trimming removed 8 bases from V and 2 bases from J, with 18 bases in between. In DNA form, the CDR3 reads TGTGCCAGCGGCGGAGGCGCGGGCGGTCAAGAGACCCAGTACTTC. Translation gives CASGGGAGGQETQYF.

This clonotype showed up just once. Being one base from a much bigger clone, this may be a read error. The V gene is TRBV6-4, the J gene TRBJ1-2, with D possibly matching TRBD1 (6 bases). The germline V and J ends were trimmed by 0 bases and 7 bases, with 12 bases remaining between them. CDR1 is MRHNA, CDR2 SNTAGT, per germline. The CDR3 has 14 residues. CDR3 sequence: CASSDSGGIRGYTF. CDR3 DNA: TGTGCCAGCAGTGACTCAGGGGGGATCCGTGGCTACACCTTC.

This clonotype was observed a few times. This rearrangement joins TRBV5-1 to TRBJ2-2; no clear D gene. Trimming cost V 4 bases and J 1 base, with 2 bases left between them. Per the germline V gene, CDR1 is SGHRS and CDR2 is YFSETQ. The CDR3 length is 12 residues. The CDR3: CASSENTGELFF. The CDR3 DNA follows: TGCGCCAGCAGCGAGAACACCGGGGAGCTGTTTTTT.

The chain joins TRBV20-1 to TRBJ2-3, with 11 bases fitting TRBD2. Germline V gives CDR1 DFQATT, CDR2 SNEGSKA (reference sequence). After removal of 7 bases from V and 1 base from J, the junction contained 10 bases not matched to a gene. This CDR3 spans 16 amino acids. CDR3 DNA: TGCAGTGTGTGGTTAGCGGGGGGGCCCGGCACAGATACGCAGTATTTT. This gives the protein CSVWLAGGPGTDTQYF.

The chain recombines TRBV21-1 with TRBJ1-1. TRBV21-1 is labeled a pseudogene. The CDR3 covers 16 residues. CDR3 nucleotide sequence: TGTGCCAGCAGCAAAGAAAGAGGCGACGAAGCTTTTGAAGCTTTCTTT. It is translated as CASSKERGDEAFEAFF.

V is TRBV5-1 and J is TRBJ2-3; 11 bases map to TRBD1. There are 15 residues in the CDR3. The germline CDR1 and CDR2 sequences are SGHRS and YFSETQ. Trimming at V came to 4 bases and at J to 6 bases, leaving 7 bases not matched to a gene. CDR3 DNA: TGCGCCAGCAGCAACCGGACAGGGGGCAGCGATACGCAGTATTTT. Translated: CASSNRTGGSDTQYF.

This clonotype was observed a handful of times. J is TRBJ1-2 and V is TRBV4-3, with D possibly matching TRBD1 (5 bases). Germline loops: CDR1 LGHNA, CDR2 YSLEER. V lost 4 bases and J lost 1, with 16 bases in between. The CDR3 is 16 residues long. Here the CDR3 reads CASSRAAAGGNYGYTF. The CDR3 bases are TGCGCCAGCAGCCGGGCCGCGGCGGGGGGTAACTATGGCTACACCTTC.

The gene calls are TRBV20-1 and TRBJ2-1, with 11 bases aligning to TRBD1. Losses at the gene ends were 0 bases for V and 8 bases for J; bases not matched to a gene: 21. Germline CDR1 DFQATT, CDR2 SNEGSKA (reference sequence). The CDR3 has 20 amino acids. The CDR3 DNA follows: TGCAGTGCTAGAGAATCTACCCCAAGCGCCTGGGACAGGGGGGGAGATGAGCAGTTCTTC. This sequence encodes CSARESTPSAWDRGGDEQFF.

The genes are TRBV27 and TRBJ2-7; 8 positions match TRBD1. V lost 5 bases, J lost 3 bases, and 9 bases stayed unmatched. Germline CDR1 MNHEY, CDR2 SMNVEV (reference sequence). The CDR3 sequence is 15 residues long. CDR3 loop: CASSPLGQVIYEQYF. For the CDR3, the DNA is TGTGCCAGCAGTCCGTTGGGACAGGTTATCTACGAGCAGTACTTC.

V usage is TRBV3-1 and J usage is TRBJ2-1; D possibly corresponds to TRBD2 (5 bases). This CDR3 contains 12 residues. From germline, CDR1 is LGHDT and CDR2 YNNKEL (reference sequence). V was cut by 1 base and J by 15 bases, with 13 bases left in between. DNA of the CDR3: TGTGCCAGCAGCCAAGGGCTAGCCCCACGGTTCTTC. Protein sequence: CASSQGLAPRFF.

This clonotype was detected many times. This rearrangement joins TRBV12-3 or TRBV12-4 to TRBJ2-3; a possible D gene is TRBD2 (6 bases). There are 14 residues in the CDR3. The V end was cut by 5 bases, the J end by 2 bases, with 11 bases between. CDR3 DNA: TGTGCCAGCAGTCCATCGGACTACACAGATACGCAGTATTTT. Protein sequence: CASSPSDYTDTQYF.

The chain couples TRBV6-1 to TRBJ1-2; 10 bases line up with TRBD1. The CDR3 runs 17 residues. Germline loops: CDR1 MNHNS, CDR2 SASEGT. Losses at the gene ends were 8 bases for V and 7 bases for J; bases not matched to a gene: 19. DNA of the CDR3: TGTGCCAGCGTGAGGGGACAGGGGCCCTCACTCCTTTGTGGCTACACCTTC. As protein: CASVRGQGPSLLCGYTF.

This chain connects TRBV6-5 to TRBJ1-2; TRBD1 agrees at 9 bases. J lost 4 bases, V lost 6 bases, and 12 bases had no gene match. This CDR3 comprises 16 residues. CDR1 is MNHEY and CDR2 is SVGAGI in the germline V gene. CDR3: CASSQPGQGEIYGYTF. The CDR3 DNA sequence: TGTGCCAGCAGCCAACCGGGACAGGGCGAGATCTATGGCTACACCTTC.